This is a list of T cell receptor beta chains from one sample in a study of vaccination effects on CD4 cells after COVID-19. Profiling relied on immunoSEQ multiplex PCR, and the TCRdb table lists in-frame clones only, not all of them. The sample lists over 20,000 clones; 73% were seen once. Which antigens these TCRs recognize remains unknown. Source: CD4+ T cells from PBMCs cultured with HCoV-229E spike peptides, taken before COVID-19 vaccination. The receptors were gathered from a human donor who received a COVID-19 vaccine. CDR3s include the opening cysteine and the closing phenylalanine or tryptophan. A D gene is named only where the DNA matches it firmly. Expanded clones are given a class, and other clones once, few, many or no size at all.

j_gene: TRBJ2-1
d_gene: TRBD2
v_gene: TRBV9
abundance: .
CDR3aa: CASSVLAGGRGNEQFF
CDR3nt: TGTGCCAGCAGCGTATTAGCGGGAGGCAGGGGGAATGAGCAGTTCTTC

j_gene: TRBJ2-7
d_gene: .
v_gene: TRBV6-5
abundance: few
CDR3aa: CASSYSIMDSYEQYF
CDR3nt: TGTGCCAGCAGTTACTCGATAATGGACAGTTACGAGCAGTACTTC

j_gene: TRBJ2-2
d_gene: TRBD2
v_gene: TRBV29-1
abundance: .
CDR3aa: CSASRGSGRDTGELFF
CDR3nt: TGCAGCGCCTCCCGGGGTAGCGGGAGGGACACCGGGGAGCTGTTTTTT

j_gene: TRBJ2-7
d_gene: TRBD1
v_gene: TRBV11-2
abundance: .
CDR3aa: CASSPRQGSYEQYF
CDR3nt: TGTGCCAGCAGCCCCCGACAGGGGTCCTACGAGCAGTACTTC

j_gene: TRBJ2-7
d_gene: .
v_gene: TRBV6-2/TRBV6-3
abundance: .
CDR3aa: CASSYRASYEQYF
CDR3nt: TGTGCCAGCAGTTACAGGGCTAGCTACGAGCAGTACTTC

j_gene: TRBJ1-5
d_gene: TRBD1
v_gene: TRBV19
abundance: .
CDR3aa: CASTGQGLMGQPQHF
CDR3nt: TGTGCCAGTACCGGACAGGGGCTGATGGGTCAGCCCCAGCATTTT

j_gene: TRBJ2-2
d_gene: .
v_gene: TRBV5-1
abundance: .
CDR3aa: CASSLQGGIGELFF
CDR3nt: TGCGCCAGCAGCTTACAGGGAGGGATCGGGGAGCTGTTTTTT

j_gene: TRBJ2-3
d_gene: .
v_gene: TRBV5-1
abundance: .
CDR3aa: CASSSWQPEVDTQYF
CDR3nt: TGCGCCAGCAGCTCTTGGCAGCCGGAGGTGGATACGCAGTATTTT

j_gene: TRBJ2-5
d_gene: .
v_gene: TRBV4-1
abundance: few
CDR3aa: CASSPSPEDGRETQYF
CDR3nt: TGCGCCAGCAGCCCGAGTCCCGAAGATGGTAGGGAGACCCAGTACTTC

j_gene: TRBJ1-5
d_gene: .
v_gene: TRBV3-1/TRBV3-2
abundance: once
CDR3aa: CASSQASGANQPQHF
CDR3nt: TGTGCCAGCAGCCAAGCCAGTGGGGCAAATCAGCCCCAGCATTTT

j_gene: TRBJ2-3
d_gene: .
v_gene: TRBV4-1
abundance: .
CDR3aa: CASSQERRGIATDTQYF
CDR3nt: TGCGCCAGCAGCCAAGAAAGGAGGGGGATCGCAACAGATACGCAGTATTTT

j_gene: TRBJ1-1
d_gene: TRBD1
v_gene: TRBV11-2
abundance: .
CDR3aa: CASSDTRGPTEAFF
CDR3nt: TGTGCCAGCAGCGACACCAGGGGGCCCACTGAAGCTTTCTTT

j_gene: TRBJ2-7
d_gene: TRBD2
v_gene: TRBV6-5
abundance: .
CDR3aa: CASSYRLAKTYEQYF
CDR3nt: TGTGCCAGCAGTTACCGACTAGCGAAAACCTACGAGCAGTACTTC

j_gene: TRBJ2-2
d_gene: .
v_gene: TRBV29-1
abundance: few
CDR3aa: CSVGTTVAGELFF
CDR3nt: TGCAGCGTTGGTACTACGGTGGCCGGGGAGCTGTTTTTT

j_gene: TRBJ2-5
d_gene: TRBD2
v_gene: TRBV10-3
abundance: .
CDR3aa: CAISDSGGAETQYF
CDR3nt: TGTGCCATCAGTGATAGCGGGGGGGCAGAGACCCAGTACTTC

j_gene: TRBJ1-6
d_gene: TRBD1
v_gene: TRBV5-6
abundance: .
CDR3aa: CASSLKRTGVNSPLHF
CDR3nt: TGTGCCAGCAGCTTGAAGCGGACAGGGGTGAATTCACCCCTCCACTTT

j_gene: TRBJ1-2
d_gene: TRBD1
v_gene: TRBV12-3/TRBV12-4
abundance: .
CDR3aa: CASSGDRVSGYTF
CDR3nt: TGTGCCAGCAGTGGAGACAGGGTATCCGGCTACACCTTC